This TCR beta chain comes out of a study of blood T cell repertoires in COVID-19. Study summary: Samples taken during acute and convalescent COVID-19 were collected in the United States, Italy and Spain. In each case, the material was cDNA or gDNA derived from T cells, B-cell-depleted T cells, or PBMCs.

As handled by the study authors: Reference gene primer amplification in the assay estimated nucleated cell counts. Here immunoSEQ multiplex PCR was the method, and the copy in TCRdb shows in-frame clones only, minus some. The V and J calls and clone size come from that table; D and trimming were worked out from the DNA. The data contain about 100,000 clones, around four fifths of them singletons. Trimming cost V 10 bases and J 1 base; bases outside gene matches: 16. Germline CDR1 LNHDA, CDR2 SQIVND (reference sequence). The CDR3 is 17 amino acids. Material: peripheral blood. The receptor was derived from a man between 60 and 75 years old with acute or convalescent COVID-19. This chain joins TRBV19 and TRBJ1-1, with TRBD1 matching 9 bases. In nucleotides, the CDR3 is TGTGCCACCTCGGACAGGGGAAAATTAAGAGGGAACACTGAAGCTTTCTTT. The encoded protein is CATSDRGKLRGNTEAFF.